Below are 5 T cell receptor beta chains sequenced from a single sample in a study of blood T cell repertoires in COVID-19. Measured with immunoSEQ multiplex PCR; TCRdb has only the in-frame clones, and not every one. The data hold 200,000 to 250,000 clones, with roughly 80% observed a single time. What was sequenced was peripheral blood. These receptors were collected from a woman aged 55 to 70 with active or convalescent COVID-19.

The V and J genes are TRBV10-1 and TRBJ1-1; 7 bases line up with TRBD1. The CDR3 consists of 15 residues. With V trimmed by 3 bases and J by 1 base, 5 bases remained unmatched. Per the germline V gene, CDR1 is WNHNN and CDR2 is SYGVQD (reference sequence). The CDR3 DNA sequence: TGCGCCAGCAGTGACCCGGGACAGAAGAACACTGAAGCTTTCTTT. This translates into CASSDPGQKNTEAFF.

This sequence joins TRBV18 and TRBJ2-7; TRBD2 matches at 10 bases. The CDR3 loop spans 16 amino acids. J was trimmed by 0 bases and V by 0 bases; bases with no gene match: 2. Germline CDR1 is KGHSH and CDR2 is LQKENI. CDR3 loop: CASSPPVAGGSYEQYF. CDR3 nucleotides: TGTGCCAGCTCACCACCGGTAGCGGGAGGCTCCTACGAGCAGTACTTC.

CDR3 sequence (DNA): TGTGCCAGCAGCACCCGGGGGGGGCTAAACAATCAGCCCCAGCATTTT. Translation gives CASSTRGGLNNQPQHF. V and J are TRBV7-2 and TRBJ1-5; weak D call: TRBD1 (6 bases). From germline, CDR1 is SGHTA and CDR2 FQGNSA. The CDR3 runs to 16 residues. Deletions cut 5 bases from V and 3 bases from J, with 17 bases between.

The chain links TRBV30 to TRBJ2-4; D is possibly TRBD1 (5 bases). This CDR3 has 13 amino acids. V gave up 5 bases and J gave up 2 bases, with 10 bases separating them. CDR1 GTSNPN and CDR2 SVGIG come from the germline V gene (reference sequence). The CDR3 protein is CAWGAGPKNIQYF. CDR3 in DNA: TGTGCCTGGGGGGCAGGGCCCAAAAACATTCAGTACTTC. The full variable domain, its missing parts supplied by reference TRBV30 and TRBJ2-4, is SQTIHQWPATLVQPVGSPLSLECTVEGTSNPNLYWYRQAAGRGLQLLFYSVGIGQISSEVPQNLSASRPQDRQFILSSKKLLLSDSGFYLCAWGAGPKNIQYFGAGTRLSVL.

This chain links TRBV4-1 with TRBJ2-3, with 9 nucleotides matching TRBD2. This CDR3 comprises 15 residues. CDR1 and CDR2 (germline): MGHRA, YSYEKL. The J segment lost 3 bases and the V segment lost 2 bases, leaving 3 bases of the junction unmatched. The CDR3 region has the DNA TGCGCCAGCAGCCAACTGGGACTAGCTACAGATACGCAGTATTTT. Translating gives CASSQLGLATDTQYF.